These 11 T cell receptor beta chains were sequenced from one sample in a study of identical twins. Via MiXCR, TCRdb re-called the 5' RACE reads, giving one row per CDR3 protein. The data contain 700,000 to 950,000 distinct CDR3 sequences, around an eighth of them seen just once; the ten biggest clones take up about 1.6%. This same sample was also part of a study on yellow fever vaccine responses in identical twins.

The specimen was PBMCs. Receptors were obtained from a young woman in good health.

The sample holds many counts of this clonotype. The chain is built from TRBV20-1 and TRBJ1-2, with D possibly matching TRBD1 (6 bases). Germline lookup yields CDR1 DFQATT and CDR2 SNEGSKA (reference sequence). With 5 bases removed from V and 0 bases from J, the gap between germline ends came to 13 bases. This CDR3 has 14 residues. The CDR3 DNA reads as TGCAGTGCTGGTGGGGACACCACTAACTATGGCTACACCTTC. Amino acids: CSAGGDTTNYGYTF.

V usage is TRBV12-3 or TRBV12-4 and J usage is TRBJ2-3; unclear D gene. The V end lost 4 bases, the J end lost 8 bases, and 13 bases lay between the germline ends. This CDR3 is 13 amino acids long. CDR3 loop: CASSSQTIGTQYF. In DNA form, the CDR3 reads TGTGCCAGCAGTTCGCAGACCATTGGTACGCAGTATTTT.

This clonotype occurred a few times. V and J are TRBV24-1 and TRBJ2-1, with 11 bases that match TRBD1. Trimming removed 4 bases from V and 8 bases from J; junction bases left unmatched: 9. CDR3 length: 16 residues. Germline V gene sequence: CDR1 KGHDR, CDR2 SFDVKD. The CDR3 coding sequence is TGTGCCACCAGTGACAACTCCGGACAGGGGGCTTATGAGCAGTTCTTC. It is translated as CATSDNSGQGAYEQFF.

The chain has TRBV11-3 and TRBJ2-1; weak D call: TRBD2 (6 bases). This CDR3 contains 16 residues. Germline-derived CDR1 and CDR2 are SGHNT and YENEEA. Trimming left V 1 base short and J 3 bases short, with 13 bases between. Here the CDR3 DNA reads TGTGCCAGCAGCTTAGCGGCGGGAAACAGCTACAATGAGCAGTTCTTC. Amino acids: CASSLAAGNSYNEQFF.

The DNA for the CDR3 is TGTGCCAGCAGCAAAAGGACGGGGAAATTAGCCAAAAACATTCAGTACTTC. This encodes CASSKRTGKLAKNIQYF. The chain uses TRBV5-4 and TRBJ2-4; a weak D match, TRBD2 (5 bases). Trimming took off 4 bases at V and 0 bases at J, with 17 bases between the two ends. Germline V gene data show CDR1 as SGHNT and CDR2 as YYREEE (reference sequence). The CDR3 sequence is 17 residues long.

The chain links TRBV5-1 to TRBJ2-7, with D perhaps given as TRBD1 or TRBD2 (7 bases each). This CDR3 is built from 18 residues. Germline CDR1 SGHRS, CDR2 YFSETQ. The germline V and J ends were trimmed by 3 bases and 1 base, with 23 bases remaining between them. In DNA, the CDR3 is TGCGCCAGCAGCTGGATACCTGGACAGGCGGGAGTTTCCTACGAGCAGTACTTC. This gives the protein CASSWIPGQAGVSYEQYF.

The sample holds a few counts of this clonotype. V gene TRBV20-1 combines with J gene TRBJ1-5, with D possibly matching TRBD1 (6 bases). This CDR3 spans 15 amino acids. Germline V gene data show CDR1 as DFQATT and CDR2 as SNEGSKA (reference sequence). V lost 3 bases, J lost 0 bases, and 12 bases lay in between. CDR3: CSARGWTDSNQPQHF. CDR3 nucleotide sequence: TGCAGTGCTAGGGGATGGACAGATAGCAATCAGCCCCAGCATTTT.

V is TRBV29-1 and J is TRBJ2-2; tentatively, D is TRBD2 (7 bases). The germline V and J ends were trimmed by 4 bases and 4 bases, with 13 bases remaining between them. This CDR3 spans 14 amino acids. In germline, CDR1 is SQVTM, CDR2 ANQGSEA. The CDR3 loop reads CSVVEGGLTGELFF. CDR3 in DNA: TGCAGCGTTGTGGAGGGGGGGCTCACCGGGGAGCTGTTTTTT.

This sequence joins TRBV15 and TRBJ2-1; tentative D call: TRBD1 (6 bases). Per the germline V gene, CDR1 is LNHNV and CDR2 is YYDKDF (reference sequence). Trimming left V 3 bases short and J 5 bases short, with 11 bases between. The CDR3 extends over 14 amino acids. In DNA, the CDR3 is TGTGCCACCAGCAGGGACAGTGGCCACAATGAGCAGTTCTTC. Encoded protein: CATSRDSGHNEQFF. Full variable domain (remainder filled in from reference TRBV15 and TRBJ2-1): DAMVIQNPRYQVTQFGKPVTLSCSQTLNHNVMYWYQQKSSQAPKLLFHYYDKDFNNEADTPDNFQSRRPNTSFCFLDIRSPGLGDTAMYLCATSRDSGHNEQFFGPGTRLTVL.

The genes are TRBV3-1 and TRBJ1-2; 11 nucleotides line up with TRBD1. The germline CDR1 and CDR2 sequences are LGHDT and YNNKEL (reference sequence). The CDR3 runs to 15 residues. With 11 bases clipped from V and 7 bases from J, the junction kept 15 bases outside the gene matches. The chain's CDR3 is CASSRTGTGGFGYTF. The CDR3 DNA reads TGTGCCTCCTCCCGGACCGGGACAGGGGGATTTGGCTACACCTTC.

This clonotype turned up a few times. The rearrangement joins TRBV5-6 to TRBJ1-6; no firm D call. The germline V and J ends were trimmed by 2 bases and 7 bases, with 7 bases remaining between them. Germline V CDR1 and CDR2: SGHDT, YYEEEE. This CDR3 spans 13 amino acids. CDR3 sequence (DNA): TGTGCCAGCAGCTTCACCTCCAATTCACCCCTCCACTTT. It yields the protein CASSFTSNSPLHF.